Listed below are T cell receptor beta chains from one sample, sequenced in a study of OX40 agonist ivuxolimab in advanced cancers. The table came from immunoSEQ multiplex PCR; TCRdb's copy has only in-frame clones and leaves some out. The top ten hold 6.2% of the sample, which has some 81,000 clones, 87% seen once. The starting material was CD4+ or CD8+ T cells sorted from blood, obtained in a trial of the OX40 agonist ivuxolimab. The receptors were gathered from an adult with an advanced solid tumor such as melanoma, head and neck, liver or kidney cancer. CDR3s include the opening cysteine and the closing phenylalanine or tryptophan. D genes are given only for firm matches. Clone size is shown for a subset of rows, as once, few, many or a class of expanded clone.

V gene,J gene,clone size,D gene,CDR3 DNA,CDR3 protein
TRBV9,TRBJ1-6,.,.,TGTGCCAGCAGCGTAGCCAGCTCCTATAATTCACCCCTCCACTTT,CASSVASSYNSPLHF
TRBV11-2,TRBJ1-5,.,.,TGTGCCAGCAGCTTAGTCGGAGGGGGACAGCCCCAGCATTTT,CASSLVGGGQPQHF
TRBV5-1,TRBJ1-4,.,.,TGCGCCAGCAGGGGGAGTATCACTGAAAAACTGTTTTTT,CASRGSITEKLFF
TRBV5-6,TRBJ2-5,.,.,TGTGCCAGCAGCTTGCCCAGCCAAGAGACCCAGTACTTC,CASSLPSQETQYF
TRBV4-2,TRBJ1-1,.,TRBD1,TGTGCCAGCACCAGGGACAGACAAATGAACACTGAAGCTTTCTTT,CASTRDRQMNTEAFF
TRBV5-1,TRBJ2-1,.,TRBD2,TGCGCCAGCAGGTGGGGGGGTAACAATGAGCAGTTCTTC,CASRWGGNNEQFF
TRBV21-1,TRBJ2-5,.,.,TGTGCCAGCAGGGGAACGCAAGAGACCCAGTACTTC,CASRGTQETQYF
TRBV4-3,TRBJ2-7,.,.,TGCGCCAGCAGCCAAGAGGGGGGGCACTCCTACGAGCAGTACTTC,CASSQEGGHSYEQYF
TRBV2,TRBJ1-4,.,.,TGTGCCAGCAGGGACAACACTAATGAAAAACTGTTTTTT,CASRDNTNEKLFF
TRBV7-3,TRBJ2-6,.,TRBD1,TGTGCCAGCAGCTCTCTAGGGACAGCTGGGGCCAACGTCCTGACTTTC,CASSSLGTAGANVLTF
TRBV5-4,TRBJ1-4,.,TRBD1,TGTGCCAGCAGCCAAAGGGACAGGGTTTCCGAAAAACTGTTTTTT,CASSQRDRVSEKLFF
TRBV6-1,TRBJ1-1,once,.,TGTGCCAGCAGTGATTCCCGGGTGCGGAAGAACACTGAAGCTTTCTTT,CASSDSRVRKNTEAFF
TRBV11-2,TRBJ1-6,.,TRBD1,TGTGCCAGCAGCTTTAGGTCCAGGGGGGAAAGCTCCTATAATTCACCCCTCCACTTT,CASSFRSRGESSYNSPLHF
TRBV28,TRBJ2-3,.,.,TGTGCCAGCAGTTTTCCCTCAGGAGGACTGCTCACAGATACGCAGTATTTT,CASSFPSGGLLTDTQYF
TRBV30,TRBJ1-4,.,TRBD1,TGTGCCTGGCTCCTACAGGGGGGACGCCCAACTAATGAAAAACTGTTTTTT,CAWLLQGGRPTNEKLFF